This T cell receptor (beta chain) appears in the sequencing data of a study of beta chain features in type 1 diabetes. The study's findings and limits: In type 1 diabetes patients, VDJ junctions had fewer insertions; deletions at these junctions were more frequent.

Concerning this clone: Its antigen is undetermined.

Sorting that relied on CD45RO/CCR7/CD25/CD127/CD95/CD27 yielded CD4+ naive, central memory, regulatory and stem cell-like memory cells. Per germline, CDR1 MDHEN and CDR2 SYDVKM. CDR3 length: 13 residues. After removal of 7 bases from V and 7 bases from J, the junction contained 6 bases not matched to a gene. Isolated RNA was reverse transcribed in full, so expressed TCRB transcripts were sequenced. Approximately 3.6 million reads were obtained on average from naive, central memory and regulatory T cell samples. The protocol was immunoSEQ multiplex PCR, while the TCRdb copy is restricted to in-frame clones and leaves out a portion. The sample includes 150,000 or so clones, approximately 10% seen only once; the top ten take 2% to 2.5%.

The V gene is TRBV28, the J gene TRBJ1-2; 10 nucleotides match TRBD1. The sequence was collected from a man between 18 and 29 years old in good health. The source material was central memory CD4+ T cells from blood. CDR3: CASIRDRGLGYTF. DNA for the CDR3: TGTGCCAGCATACGGGACAGGGGACTTGGCTACACCTTC.